These 17 T cell receptor beta chains originate from one sample sequenced in a study of Ad26.COV2.S vaccination and SARS-CoV-2 variants (dated by TCRdb to the early 2020s). The treatment or condition label on this specimen signifies: roughly 18 received Ad26.COV2.S at low or high dose, single or two shots; several received placebo; per-sample allocation not given. For vaccine and placebo recipients, repertoires were sequenced using samples collected on day 63 after the first injection. Library method: the immunoSEQ multiplex PCR assay. Sourced from immuneACCESS, this table was stored by TCRdb with only in-frame sequences that have V and J called. A share of the clones is absent; for the studies checked, an unresolved V gene accounts for under half, and the remainder has no known explanation. For this sample there are 300,000 to 350,000 clones; roughly 90% appear just once. Clones ranked in the top ten supply roughly 6% of the sample.

The sequencing used peripheral blood, collected in a trial of Ad26.COV2.S vaccine versus placebo. The receptors were sampled from a person aged 18-60 years who received the Ad26.COV2.S COVID-19 vaccine or a placebo.

The chain employs TRBV5-1 and TRBJ2-2; TRBD1 is a possible D gene (6 bases). This CDR3 is 15 amino acids long. Trimming took 6 bases from V and 3 from J, leaving 15 bases between them. Germline V gene sequence: CDR1 SGHRS, CDR2 YFSETQ. CDR3 bases: TGCGCCAGCACCCCACCACAGGGTTACACCGGGGAGCTGTTTTTT. It specifies CASTPPQGYTGELFF.

This chain connects TRBV7-6 to TRBJ2-3, with a weak D call TRBD1 (5 bases). This CDR3 comprises 17 residues. The ends were cut back, 4 bases at V and 0 bases at J, with 17 bases in the middle. CDR1 is SGHVS and CDR2 is FNYEAQ in the germline V gene. The CDR3 DNA is TGTGCCAGCAGCTCAGGGCTCGGACAACTTAGCACAGATACGCAGTATTTT. This gives the protein CASSSGLGQLSTDTQYF.

In its sample, this clone was seen a few times. The chain carries TRBV3-1 (or the pseudogene TRBV3-2) and TRBJ1-1; TRBD1 might be the D (6 bases). Germline V gene data show CDR1 as LGHDT and CDR2 as YNNKEL (reference sequence). The CDR3 is 14 amino acids. The V gene lost 2 bases and the J gene lost 6 bases, with 13 bases spanning the gap. The CDR3 region has the DNA TGTGCCAGCAGCCAACCCGACAGGCTCTCTGAAGCTTTCTTT. It is translated as CASSQPDRLSEAFF.

The chain couples TRBV28 to TRBJ2-7; 7 nucleotides match TRBD1. This CDR3 comprises 15 residues. Germline lookup yields CDR1 MDHEN and CDR2 SYDVKM. V was pared by 4 bases and J by 2 bases, with 8 bases of the junction left unmatched. In nucleotides, the CDR3 is TGTGCCAGCAGTTCGCCAGGGACAGCGACCTACGAGCAGTACTTC. Amino acids: CASSSPGTATYEQYF.

The rearrangement links TRBV6-2 or TRBV6-3 to TRBJ2-7; TRBD2 aligns across 7 bases. Trimming cost V 2 bases and J 3 bases; bases outside gene matches: 13. This CDR3 region has 17 residues. CDR1 and CDR2 from the germline V gene are MNHEY and SVGEGT. DNA for the CDR3: TGTGCCAGCAGTTACCGATCCCCGGGACTAACTTTCTACGAGCAGTACTTC. As protein: CASSYRSPGLTFYEQYF.

The V and J genes are TRBV5-4 and TRBJ2-7; 7 bases align to TRBD1. Germline CDR1 is SGHNT and CDR2 is YYREEE (reference sequence). The CDR3 extends over 15 amino acids. J was trimmed by 1 base and V by 7 bases; bases with no gene match: 11. Here the CDR3 reads CASALGQGESYEQYF. CDR3 bases: TGTGCCAGCGCATTGGGGCAGGGGGAATCCTACGAGCAGTACTTC. Looking up the rest from reference TRBV5-4 and TRBJ2-7 gives the full variable domain: ETGVTQSPTHLIKTRGQQVTLRCSSQSGHNTVSWYQQALGQGPQFIFQYYREEENGRGNFPPRFSGLQFPNYSSELNVNALELDDSALYLCASALGQGESYEQYFGPGTRLTVT.

The chain is built from TRBV7-8 and TRBJ2-7; D unresolved. Germline V CDR1 and CDR2: SGHVS, FQNEAQ. The CDR3 has 13 amino acids. V was clipped by 2 bases and J by 2 bases, with 7 bases between them. The chain's CDR3 is CASSLYATYEQYV. Here the CDR3 DNA reads TGTGCCAGCAGCTTATACGCTACCTACGAGCAGTACGTC.

V gene TRBV28 combines with J gene TRBJ1-2; D possibly corresponds to TRBD1 (5 bases). CDR3 length equals 14 residues. CDR1 and CDR2 (germline): MDHEN, SYDVKM. Trimming took off 3 bases at V and 5 bases at J, with 13 bases between the two ends. The CDR3, as DNA: TGTGCCAGCAGTTTTGGAGGGACGTCGTATGGCTACACCTTC. It yields the protein CASSFGGTSYGYTF.

The J gene is TRBJ2-7, the V gene TRBV6-5, with D possibly being TRBD1 or TRBD2 (7 bases each). Trimming took off 7 bases at V and 9 bases at J, with 22 bases between the two ends. The CDR3 length is 14 residues. Germline V gene data show CDR1 as MNHEY and CDR2 as SVGAGI. The CDR3 protein is CASTPRQGGGRQYF. As DNA, the CDR3 is TGTGCCAGCACCCCGAGACAGGGTGGCGGGAGGCAGTACTTC.

The CDR3 here is CASSLVTGSNEKLFF. The CDR3 DNA reads as TGTGCCAGCAGCTTAGTCACAGGTTCTAATGAAAAACTGTTTTTT. J is TRBJ1-4 and V is TRBV7-2; possibly TRBD1 for D (5 bases). The CDR3 length is 15 residues. Trimming cost V 1 base and J 3 bases, with 9 bases left between them. Germline CDR1 and CDR2: SGHTA and FQGNSA.

The chain has TRBV5-1 and TRBJ2-2; 8 bases agree with TRBD1. The CDR3 runs 15 residues. Trimming at V came to 3 bases and at J to 6 bases, leaving 7 bases not matched to a gene. Germline lookup yields CDR1 SGHRS and CDR2 YFSETQ. The DNA for the CDR3 is TGCGCCAGCAGCTCCTACCTACAGGGGGCCGGGGAGCTGTTTTTT. The encoded protein is CASSSYLQGAGELFF.

The gene calls are TRBV3-1 (or the pseudogene TRBV3-2) and TRBJ1-5, with unresolved D. Germline V gene lookup returns CDR1 LGHDT and CDR2 YNNKEL (reference sequence). The V gene lost 2 bases and the J gene lost 7 bases, with 9 bases spanning the gap. The CDR3 contains 13 residues. In DNA form, the CDR3 reads TGTGCCAGCAGCCAACAGGTATACCAGCCCCAGCATTTT. Its translation: CASSQQVYQPQHF.

This chain links TRBV5-5 with TRBJ2-5; 8 bases agree with TRBD1. The ends lost 4 bases at V and 3 bases at J; junction bases unmatched: 14. This CDR3 is 17 amino acids long. Per germline, CDR1 SGHKS and CDR2 YYEKEE (reference sequence). The CDR3 DNA reads TGTGCCAGCAGCAACCCACGGGACAGGAAACATGAAGAGACCCAGTACTTC. This sequence encodes CASSNPRDRKHEETQYF.

The J gene is TRBJ1-4, the V gene TRBV7-2, with D tentatively TRBD1 (5 bases). The CDR3 has 15 amino acids. Looked up from germline, CDR1 is SGHTA and CDR2 is FQGNSA. Trimming took off 4 bases at V and 0 bases at J, with 9 bases between the two ends. The CDR3 nucleotides read TGTGCCAGCAGCTCGGGGCCTGCAACTAATGAAAAACTGTTTTTT. Translated: CASSSGPATNEKLFF.

The chain recombines TRBV19 with TRBJ2-2; possible D gene TRBD2, 7 bases. The CDR3 has 18 amino acids. V shed 3 bases and J shed 4 bases, with 21 bases lying between them. Germline V gives CDR1 LNHDA, CDR2 SQIVND (reference sequence). In nucleotides, the CDR3 is TGTGCCAGTAGTATCGGGAGCGGGACCCGAGGGGGCACCGGGGAGCTGTTTTTT. Protein product: CASSIGSGTRGGTGELFF. Combining the CDR3 with reference TRBV19 and TRBJ2-2 gives the whole variable domain DGGITQSPKYLFRKEGQNVTLSCEQNLNHDAMYWYRQDPGQGLRLIYYSQIVNDFQKGDIAEGYSVSREKKESFPLTVTSAQKNPTAFYLCASSIGSGTRGGTGELFFGEGSRLTVL.

This clone occurred once. This rearrangement joins TRBV19 to TRBJ1-2, with D possibly TRBD1 on 5 matching bases. This CDR3 has 14 residues. With 2 bases removed from V and 4 bases from J, the gap between germline ends came to 11 bases. The germline gives CDR1 LNHDA, CDR2 SQIVND (reference sequence). DNA for the CDR3: TGTGCCAGTAGTATATACGGGGGTCCCTATGGCTACACCTTC. The encoded protein is CASSIYGGPYGYTF.

This clone was seen a handful of times. The V gene is TRBV4-1, the J gene TRBJ1-5, with 8 bases identical to TRBD1. There are 16 residues in the CDR3. Trimming removed 0 bases from V and 4 bases from J; junction bases left unmatched: 5. CDR1 and CDR2 (germline): MGHRA, YSYEKL. CDR3 in DNA: TGCGCCAGCAGCCAAGATTCGGGGACAGGAAATCAGCCCCAGCATTTT. Its protein product is CASSQDSGTGNQPQHF.